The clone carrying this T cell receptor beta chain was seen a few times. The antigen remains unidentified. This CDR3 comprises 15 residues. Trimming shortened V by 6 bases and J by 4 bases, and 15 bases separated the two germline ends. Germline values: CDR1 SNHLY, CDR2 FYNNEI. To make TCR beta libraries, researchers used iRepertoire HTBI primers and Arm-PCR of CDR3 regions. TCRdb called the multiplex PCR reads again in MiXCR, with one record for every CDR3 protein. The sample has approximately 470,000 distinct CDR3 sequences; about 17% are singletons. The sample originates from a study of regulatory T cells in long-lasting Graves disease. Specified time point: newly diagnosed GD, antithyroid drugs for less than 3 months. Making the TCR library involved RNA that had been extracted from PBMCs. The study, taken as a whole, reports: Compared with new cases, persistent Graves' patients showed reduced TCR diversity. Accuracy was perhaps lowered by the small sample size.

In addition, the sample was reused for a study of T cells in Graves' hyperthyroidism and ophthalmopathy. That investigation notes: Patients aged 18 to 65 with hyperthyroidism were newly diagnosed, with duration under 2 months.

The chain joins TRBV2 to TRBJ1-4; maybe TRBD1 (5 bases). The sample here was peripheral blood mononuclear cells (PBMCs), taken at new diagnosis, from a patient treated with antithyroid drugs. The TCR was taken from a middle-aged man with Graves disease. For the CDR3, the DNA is TGTGCCAGCAGCCCGGTGGCAGGGAATAATGAAAAACTGTTTTTT. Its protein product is CASSPVAGNNEKLFF.